This TCR beta chain was retrieved from a study of T cells in Graves' hyperthyroidism and ophthalmopathy. TCR beta CDR3 regions were amplified from RNA transcripts. The HTBI primer set was used in a first-round RT-PCR of the TCR CDR3. Via MiXCR, TCRdb re-called the multiplex PCR reads, giving one row per CDR3 protein. The repertoire holds 500,000 to 800,000 distinct CDR3 sequences, with over 40% as singletons. As concerns this clonotype: Its specificity is unknown.

Whole-study findings and limits: Before onset, ophthalmopathy was predicted by the model a median roughly 6.8 months earlier. Appearing also in blood were most of the thyroid clonotypes expanded above 0.001.

Germline V lookup: CDR1 SEHNR, CDR2 FQNEAQ (reference sequence). This CDR3 comprises 15 residues. Germline trimming cut 2 bases from V and 4 bases from J; bases unmatched to any gene: 6. Sequencing was carried out using peripheral blood or thyroid tissue (not recorded which). J is TRBJ2-5 and V is TRBV7-9; 8 bases map to TRBD2. This TCR was sampled from an adult man with Graves' disease, either hyperthyroidism or ophthalmopathy (not recorded which). CDR3 in DNA: TGTGCCAGCAGCTTAACTCCGGGGGGGGCAGAGACCCAGTACTTC. Its protein is CASSLTPGGAETQYF.